This T cell receptor beta chain was documented in a study of shared clonotypes between healthy human individuals. Turning to the study itself: The composition of the donors was two women and a few men aged 18 to 49.

The naive CD8 population came from CD45RO-negative cells selected for CCR7, without terminally differentiated effector memory CD45RA+ cells. Around 30,000 T cell genomes, or around 180 ng DNA, went into the sorted-subset replicate PCRs. Method: immunoSEQ multiplex PCR; TCRdb's copy keeps in-frame clones and lacks some. Of roughly 810,000 clones in the sample, roughly 96% were seen once. Of note for this clone: Antigen unknown.

The study's findings and limits: The study found lower generation probabilities in non-shared clonotypes than in those shared by all four donors. Sharing across a handful of donors was seen in roughly 5.2% of naive CD4 clonotypes.

This sequence was found in a man aged 25 to 40 in good health. Sequenced sample: naive CD8+ T cells sorted from blood.

DNA for the CDR3: TGTGCCAGCAGTTACTCTGGCGGGAGTTCAAATGAGCAGTTCTTC. Protein product: CASSYSGGSSNEQFF. The chain uses TRBV6-5 and TRBJ2-1; 7 bases are shared with TRBD2. V dropped 0 bases and J dropped 7; count of bases not matched to a gene: 6. CDR1 MNHEY and CDR2 SVGAGI come from the germline V gene. The CDR3 contains 15 residues.